These 9 T cell receptor beta chains came from one sample sequenced in a study of T cells after yellow fever vaccination. Via MiXCR, TCRdb re-called the 5' RACE reads, giving one row per CDR3 protein. The table shows 300,000 to 350,000 distinct CDR3 sequences, with almost 4% occurring only once. The material was PBMCs, obtained 5 days after the yellow fever booster vaccination. These receptor sequences come from a young man who received the YFV17D yellow fever vaccine.

Ten or more counts support this clonotype. V gene TRBV4-1 combines with J gene TRBJ1-3; D unresolved. V dropped 1 base and J dropped 0 bases, with 16 bases sitting between them. The CDR3 loop spans 18 amino acids. CDR1 is MGHRA, CDR2 YSYEKL, per germline. CDR3 amino acids: CASSQAYRAPSSGNTIYF. CDR3 nucleotide sequence: TGCGCCAGCAGCCAAGCTTACCGGGCACCAAGCTCTGGAAACACCATATATTTT.

This clonotype was observed a few times. The V and J genes are TRBV5-1 and TRBJ2-3; D assignment may be TRBD1 or TRBD2 (5 bases each). The V end lost 5 bases, the J end lost 3 bases, and 16 bases lay between the germline ends. The germline V gene has CDR1 SGHRS and CDR2 YFSETQ. The CDR3 spans 15 residues. Here the CDR3 DNA reads TGCGCCAGCAGTCCCGACGGCAGGGAGACAGATACGCAGTATTTT. As protein: CASSPDGRETDTQYF.

V usage is TRBV24-1 and J usage is TRBJ1-5; D is uncertain. Germline V gene data show CDR1 as KGHDR and CDR2 as SFDVKD. CDR3 length equals 13 residues. The V and J ends lost 10 bases and 5 bases respectively, with 14 bases between them. In nucleotides, the CDR3 is TGTGCCACTTACTCCGGAGGATATCAGCCCCAGCATTTT. Encoded protein: CATYSGGYQPQHF.

This clonotype was detected a few times. The chain is built from TRBV5-1 and TRBJ2-5; D possibly uses TRBD1 or TRBD2 (5 bases each). The CDR3 spans 13 residues. CDR1 SGHRS and CDR2 YFSETQ come from the germline V gene. V was shortened by 2 bases and J by 3 bases, with 8 bases between the two germline ends. CDR3 protein: CASSFVGEETQYF. The CDR3 region has the DNA TGCGCCAGCAGCTTTGTGGGGGAAGAGACCCAGTACTTC.

This clonotype was counted only a few times. This chain uses TRBV5-1 with TRBJ2-5, with 8 bases matching TRBD1. Per germline, CDR1 SGHRS and CDR2 YFSETQ. Unmatched junction bases numbered 8, after V lost 0 bases and J lost 4 bases. CDR3 length: 16 amino acids. CDR3 amino acids: CASSLVGQGKLETQYF. The CDR3 region has the DNA TGCGCCAGCAGCTTGGTTGGACAGGGAAAGTTAGAGACCCAGTACTTC.

The V gene is TRBV15, the J gene TRBJ2-3; the D gene is possibly TRBD2 (5 bases). Trimming took 5 bases from V and 5 from J, leaving 11 bases between them. Germline loops: CDR1 LNHNV, CDR2 YYDKDF (reference sequence). The CDR3 is 13 residues long. The CDR3 is CATSVQRVDTQYF. The CDR3 nucleotides read TGTGCCACCAGCGTGCAGAGGGTAGATACGCAGTATTTT. The full variable domain, completed using reference TRBV15 and TRBJ2-3, is DAMVIQNPRYQVTQFGKPVTLSCSQTLNHNVMYWYQQKSSQAPKLLFHYYDKDFNNEADTPDNFQSRRPNTSFCFLDIRSPGLGDTAMYLCATSVQRVDTQYFGPGTRLTVL.

This clonotype appeared a few times. The chain links TRBV4-1 to TRBJ2-6, with D tentatively TRBD1 (5 bases). V lost 3 bases and J 9 bases, leaving 6 bases between the germline ends. Germline loops: CDR1 MGHRA, CDR2 YSYEKL. This CDR3 is 12 amino acids long. CDR3 residues: CASSHDSNVLTF. In nucleotides, the CDR3 is TGCGCCAGCAGCCACGACAGCAACGTCCTGACTTTC.

This sequence joins TRBV14 and TRBJ2-3, with D perhaps TRBD1 or TRBD2 (5 bases each). Germline V lookup: CDR1 SGHDN, CDR2 FVKESK. Trimming took off 0 bases at V and 1 base at J, with 17 bases between the two ends. There are 18 residues in the CDR3. The CDR3 DNA reads as TGTGCCAGCAGCCAAGATCGGTGGGGGTACACCGGCACAGATACGCAGTATTTT. Translating it yields CASSQDRWGYTGTDTQYF.

The chain employs TRBV27 and TRBJ1-5, with 9 bases lining up with TRBD1. Germline V gene data show CDR1 as MNHEY and CDR2 as SMNVEV (reference sequence). J was trimmed by 6 bases and V by 9 bases; bases with no gene match: 6. The CDR3 length is 13 residues. This chain's CDR3 is CASKTGGSQPQHF. The CDR3 nucleotides are TGTGCCAGTAAGACAGGGGGTAGTCAGCCCCAGCATTTT.